The present entry profiles one TCR beta chain with its context. TCRdb keeps only in-frame clones here, not all; method: immunoSEQ multiplex PCR. The sample has 30,000 to 40,000 clones; roughly 90% are singletons. This CDR3 contains 15 residues. Germline V lookup: CDR1 SNHLY, CDR2 FYNNEI. The V end was cut by 2 bases, the J end by 5 bases, with 15 bases between. This entry belongs to a study of T cell changes during pregnancy in multiple sclerosis. The chain uses TRBV2 and TRBJ2-5; weak D call: TRBD1 (5 bases). The sample in question was CD4+ T cells from peripheral blood mononuclear cells, obtained in the second trimester of pregnancy. The sequence was obtained from a female donor with multiple sclerosis, enrolled in a pregnancy study. The CDR3 here is CASSERVYSGETQYF. The CDR3 DNA reads TGTGCCAGCAGTGAAAGGGTGTATTCAGGGGAGACCCAGTACTTC.